The 5 T cell receptor beta chains reported below all come from one sample, sequenced in a study of blood T cell repertoires in COVID-19. Clones were sequenced by immunoSEQ multiplex PCR, and TCRdb holds only the in-frame ones, with some missing. The data show 150,000 or so clones, roughly 90% seen once. The sequencing sample was made of PBMCs or T cells enriched from blood (not recorded which). The receptors were gathered from a woman aged 25 to 39 with acute COVID-19.

V and J are TRBV13 and TRBJ2-2; 8 nucleotides agree with TRBD2. V dropped 3 bases and J dropped 6; count of bases not matched to a gene: 9. Germline V gene lookup returns CDR1 PRHDT and CDR2 FYEKMQ (reference sequence). The length of the CDR3 is 16 residues. The CDR3 DNA follows: TGTGCCAGCAGCTTCTGGTTCCAGCGGGAGTCCGGGGAGCTGTTTTTT. Translation: CASSFWFQRESGELFF.

V and J are TRBV5-5 and TRBJ2-2; D gene uncertain. The CDR3 covers 14 residues. V gave up 4 bases and J gave up 6 bases, with 13 bases separating them. Germline CDR1 SGHKS, CDR2 YYEKEE (reference sequence). DNA of the CDR3: TGTGCCAGCAGCCCAAGATGGCAGGCCGGGGAGCTGTTTTTT. Protein: CASSPRWQAGELFF.

V gene TRBV5-6 combines with J gene TRBJ2-3; TRBD1 aligns across 7 bases. This CDR3 is 15 amino acids long. Looked up from germline, CDR1 is SGHDT and CDR2 is YYEEEE. J was trimmed by 1 base and V by 3 bases; bases with no gene match: 5. As DNA, the CDR3 is TGTGCCAGCAGCTCCGGGACAGAAGGCACAGATACGCAGTATTTT. Amino acid sequence: CASSSGTEGTDTQYF.

V and J are TRBV6-1 and TRBJ1-4; D might be TRBD1 (6 bases). V lost 3 bases, J lost 7 bases, and 15 bases lay in between. The CDR3 consists of 15 residues. Per germline, CDR1 MNHNS and CDR2 SASEGT. The CDR3 sequence is CASSEHTGSSEKLFF. For the CDR3, the DNA is TGTGCCAGCAGTGAGCACACAGGGTCTTCTGAAAAACTGTTTTTT.

V and J are TRBV7-2 and TRBJ1-2, with D perhaps TRBD1 (6 bases). The ends were cut back, 1 base at V and 2 bases at J, with 14 bases in the middle. Germline-derived CDR1 and CDR2 are SGHTA and FQGNSA. CDR3 size: 16 residues. The CDR3 DNA is TGTGCCAGCAGCTTAGATCTAGCAGGGGAAAACTATGGCTACACCTTC. This gives the protein CASSLDLAGENYGYTF.